Below, 17 T cell receptor beta chains from the same sample are listed, as sequenced in a study of Ad26.COV2.S vaccination and SARS-CoV-2 variants. As for treatment: roughly 19 received Ad26.COV2.S at low or high dose, single or two shots; a few received placebo; per-sample allocation not given. Sampling was done on day 63 after the first vaccine or placebo injection. TCRdb keeps only in-frame clones here, not all; method: immunoSEQ multiplex PCR. The repertoire holds around 450,000 clones, with roughly nine tenths as singletons. The input for sequencing was peripheral blood, taken in a trial of Ad26.COV2.S vaccine versus placebo. Receptor source: a person between 18 and 65 years old who received the Ad26.COV2.S COVID-19 vaccine or a placebo.

The chain employs TRBV12-3 or TRBV12-4 and TRBJ2-4; D remains unclear. The CDR3 has 12 residues. Trimming removed 3 bases at V and 7 bases at J, with 7 bases between. CDR3 amino acids: CASSFSKNIQYF. In nucleotides, the CDR3 is TGTGCCAGCAGTTTTTCGAAGAACATTCAGTACTTC.

For this clone: This same CDR3 is encoded by further DNA sequences in the sample. V and J are TRBV5-1 and TRBJ1-5; 7 nucleotides match TRBD1. CDR1 SGHRS and CDR2 YFSETQ come from the germline V gene. With 4 bases clipped from V and 5 bases from J, the junction kept 6 bases outside the gene matches. CDR3 size: 14 residues. DNA for the CDR3: TGCGCCAGCAGCCTGGGTACAGGGGATCAGCCCCAGCATTTT. This encodes CASSLGTGDQPQHF.

This chain links TRBV5-1 with TRBJ2-1; D is possibly TRBD2 (5 bases). Germline values: CDR1 SGHRS, CDR2 YFSETQ. The CDR3 is 16 amino acids. Trimming took off 0 bases at V and 3 bases at J, with 13 bases between the two ends. The CDR3, as DNA: TGCGCCAGCAGCTTGGCGGGGTCTAGCCTCTACAATGAGCAGTTCTTC. This translates into CASSLAGSSLYNEQFF. Combining the CDR3 with reference TRBV5-1 and TRBJ2-1 gives the whole variable domain KAGVTQTPRYLIKTRGQQVTLSCSPISGHRSVSWYQQTPGQGLQFLFEYFSETQRNKGNFPGRFSGRQFSNSRSEMNVSTLELGDSALYLCASSLAGSSLYNEQFFGPGTRLTVL.

This chain connects TRBV4-3 to TRBJ1-3, with a tentative D call TRBD1 (5 bases). V lost 2 bases to trimming and J lost 4 bases, with 12 bases between them. The CDR3 is 15 amino acids. Germline assignment: CDR1 LGHNA and CDR2 YSLEER. This chain's CDR3 is CASSQNQGRGNTIYF. DNA for the CDR3: TGCGCCAGCAGCCAAAATCAGGGCAGAGGAAACACCATATATTTT.

The rearrangement links TRBV7-2 to TRBJ2-1; D assignment may be TRBD1 or TRBD2 (5 bases each). The V end lost 5 bases, the J end lost 8 bases, and 16 bases lay between the germline ends. Germline CDR1 is SGHTA and CDR2 is FQGNSA. The length of the CDR3 is 14 residues. The CDR3 region is CASSPRPGAHEQFF. CDR3 bases: TGTGCCAGCAGCCCCCGGCCCGGGGCCCATGAGCAGTTCTTC.

This sequence joins TRBV28 and TRBJ2-4, with a possible D match to TRBD2 (5 bases). Per germline, CDR1 MDHEN and CDR2 SYDVKM. The CDR3 has 14 residues. V was trimmed by 5 bases and J by 8 bases, leaving 16 bases between them. The CDR3 here is CASSPGSLSDIQYF. As DNA, the CDR3 is TGTGCCAGCAGTCCGGGATCCCTTTCCGACATTCAGTACTTC. The entire variable domain, with the rest obtained from reference TRBV28 and TRBJ2-4, is as follows: DVKVTQSSRYLVKRTGEKVFLECVQDMDHENMFWYRQDPGLGLRLIYFSYDVKMKEKGDIPEGYSVSREKKERFSLILESASTNQTSMYLCASSPGSLSDIQYFGAGTRLSVL.

The gene calls are TRBV15 and TRBJ1-3, with D unresolved. CDR1 and CDR2 (germline): LNHNV, YYDKDF (reference sequence). Deletions cut 4 bases from V and 2 bases from J, with 6 bases between. This CDR3 region has 13 residues. The CDR3 is CATSKTAGNTIYF. CDR3 bases: TGTGCCACCAGCAAAACAGCTGGAAACACCATATATTTT.

This clone was recorded only once. The chain carries TRBV4-3 and TRBJ2-2; TRBD1 aligns across 7 bases. The CDR3 extends over 15 amino acids. Per the germline V gene, CDR1 is LGHNA and CDR2 is YSLEER. The V segment lost 2 bases and the J segment 6 bases; nucleotides outside the gene matches: 6. The CDR3 loop reads CASSQKGGHAGELFF. The CDR3 DNA reads as TGCGCCAGCAGCCAAAAAGGGGGCCACGCCGGGGAGCTGTTTTTT.

This clone was detected once. V usage is TRBV6-2 or TRBV6-3 and J usage is TRBJ2-2; no clear D. V lost 6 bases to trimming and J lost 2 bases, with 13 bases between them. In germline, CDR1 is MNHEY, CDR2 SVGEGT. The CDR3 runs 15 residues. The CDR3 DNA is TGTGCCAGCAGCAGCCGGGTCCTAAACACCGGGGAGCTGTTTTTT. It codes for CASSSRVLNTGELFF.

The chain couples TRBV18 to TRBJ2-7, with TRBD1 matching over 7 bases. The length of the CDR3 is 13 residues. CDR1 KGHSH and CDR2 LQKENI come from the germline V gene. V gave up 3 bases and J gave up 4 bases; unmatched junction bases: 3. In DNA form, the CDR3 reads TGTGCCAGCTCACCCCCGGGACAGTACGAGCAGTACGTC. Residues: CASSPPGQYEQYV.

The chain couples TRBV6-6 to TRBJ2-3; TRBD2 is a possible D gene (6 bases). Germline CDR1 is MNHNY and CDR2 is SVGAGI (reference sequence). The CDR3 contains 15 residues. The germline V and J ends were trimmed by 6 bases and 6 bases, with 19 bases remaining between them. The chain's CDR3 is CASSAPGGIADTQYF. The CDR3 DNA reads TGTGCCAGCAGCGCCCCCGGCGGGATCGCGGATACGCAGTATTTT.

The chain joins TRBV6-2 or TRBV6-3 to TRBJ2-1; D might be TRBD1 (5 bases). This CDR3 is built from 16 residues. The germline V and J ends were trimmed by 2 bases and 5 bases, with 16 bases remaining between them. The V gene's germline CDR1 is MNHEY and CDR2 SVGEGT. The CDR3 here is CASSYPDRNPDNEQFF. The DNA for the CDR3 is TGTGCCAGCAGTTACCCTGACAGAAACCCCGACAATGAGCAGTTCTTC.

The V call is TRBV6-2 or TRBV6-3, the J call TRBJ1-2, with 7 bases identical to TRBD1. Per germline, CDR1 MNHEY and CDR2 SVGEGT. Trimming cost V 4 bases and J 12 bases; bases outside gene matches: 8. This CDR3 contains 12 residues. The CDR3 nucleotides read TGTGCCAGCAGTTCCCAGGACAGGTTGAACACCTTC. Translation gives CASSSQDRLNTF.

The rearrangement links TRBV6-5 to TRBJ1-4; 8 positions agree with TRBD1. CDR3 length: 15 residues. V was pared by 0 bases and J by 8 bases, with 5 bases of the junction left unmatched. Germline CDR1 MNHEY, CDR2 SVGAGI. For the CDR3, the DNA is TGTGCCAGCAGTTACTCGACAGGGGTTTGGGAAAAACTGTTTTTT. Amino acids: CASSYSTGVWEKLFF.

The genes are TRBV29-1 and TRBJ1-1; D is unresolved. From germline, CDR1 is SQVTM and CDR2 ANQGSEA. The CDR3 is 14 amino acids. V lost 2 bases and J 4 bases, leaving 14 bases between the germline ends. CDR3 in amino acids: CSVESRGSATEAFF. In nucleotides, the CDR3 is TGCAGCGTTGAAAGTCGAGGATCTGCCACTGAAGCTTTCTTT.

The V gene is TRBV15, the J gene TRBJ2-5, with a possible D match to TRBD2 (5 bases). V was pared by 1 base and J by 5 bases, with 8 bases between. The germline gives CDR1 LNHNV, CDR2 YYDKDF (reference sequence). The CDR3 spans 13 residues. The CDR3 nucleotides read TGTGCCACCAGCAGAGGCGGGTCGGAGACCCAGTACTTC. Translating it yields CATSRGGSETQYF.

This rearrangement joins TRBV5-5 to TRBJ2-3; D is perhaps TRBD2 (7 bases). V was clipped by 5 bases and J by 1 base, with 17 bases between them. Germline V CDR1 and CDR2: SGHKS, YYEKEE (reference sequence). The CDR3 has 16 amino acids. The CDR3 is CASRSYGGGGTDTQYF. CDR3 coding DNA: TGTGCCAGCAGATCCTATGGGGGGGGCGGCACAGATACGCAGTATTTT. Together with reference TRBV5-5 and TRBJ2-3, the CDR3 gives the full variable domain: DAGVTQSPTHLIKTRGQQVTLRCSPISGHKSVSWYQQVLGQGPQFIFQYYEKEERGRGNFPDRFSARQFPNYSSELNVNALLLGDSALYLCASRSYGGGGTDTQYFGPGTRLTVL.